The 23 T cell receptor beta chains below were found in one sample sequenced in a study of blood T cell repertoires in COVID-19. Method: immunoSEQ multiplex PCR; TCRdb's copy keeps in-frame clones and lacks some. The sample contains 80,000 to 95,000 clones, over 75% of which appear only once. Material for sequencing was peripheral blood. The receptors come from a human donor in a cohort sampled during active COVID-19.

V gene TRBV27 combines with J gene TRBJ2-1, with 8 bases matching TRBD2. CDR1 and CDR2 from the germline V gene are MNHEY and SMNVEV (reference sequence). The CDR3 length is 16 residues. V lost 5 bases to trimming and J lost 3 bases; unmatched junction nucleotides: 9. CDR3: CASSPSAGGFYNEQFF. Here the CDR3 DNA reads TGTGCCAGCAGTCCCTCCGCGGGGGGCTTCTACAATGAGCAGTTCTTC.

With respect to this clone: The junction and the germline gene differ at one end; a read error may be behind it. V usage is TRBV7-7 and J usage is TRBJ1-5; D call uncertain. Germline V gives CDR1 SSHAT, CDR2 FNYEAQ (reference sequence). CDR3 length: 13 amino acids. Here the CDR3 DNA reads TGTGCTAGCAGCGCGGATCGGGATCAGCCCCAGCATTTT. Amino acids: CASSADRDQPQHF.

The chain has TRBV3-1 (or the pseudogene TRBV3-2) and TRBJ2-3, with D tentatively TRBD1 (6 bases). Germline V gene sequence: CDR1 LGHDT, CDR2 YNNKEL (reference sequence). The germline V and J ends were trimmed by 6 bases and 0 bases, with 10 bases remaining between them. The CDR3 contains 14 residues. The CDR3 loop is CASRGTLSTDTQYF. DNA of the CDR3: TGTGCCAGCAGGGGGACACTCAGCACAGATACGCAGTATTTT.

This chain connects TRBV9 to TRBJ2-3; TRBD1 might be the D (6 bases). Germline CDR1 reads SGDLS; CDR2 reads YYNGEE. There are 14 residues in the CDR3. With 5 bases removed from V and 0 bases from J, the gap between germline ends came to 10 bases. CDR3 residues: CASRGAVSTDTQYF. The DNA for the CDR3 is TGTGCCAGCAGGGGGGCCGTCAGCACAGATACGCAGTATTTT.

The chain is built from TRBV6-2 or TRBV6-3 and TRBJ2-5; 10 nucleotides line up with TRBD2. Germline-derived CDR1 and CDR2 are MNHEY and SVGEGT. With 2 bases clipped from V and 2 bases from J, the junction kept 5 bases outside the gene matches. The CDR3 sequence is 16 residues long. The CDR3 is CASSYVGLAEQETQYF. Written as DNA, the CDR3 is TGTGCCAGCAGTTACGTCGGACTAGCGGAACAAGAGACCCAGTACTTC.

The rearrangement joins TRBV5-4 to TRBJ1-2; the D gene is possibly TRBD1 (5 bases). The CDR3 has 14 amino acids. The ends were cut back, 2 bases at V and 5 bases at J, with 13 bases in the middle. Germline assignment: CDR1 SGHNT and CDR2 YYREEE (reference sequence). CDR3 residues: CASSFEDILYGYTF. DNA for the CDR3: TGTGCCAGCAGCTTCGAGGACATCCTGTATGGCTACACCTTC.

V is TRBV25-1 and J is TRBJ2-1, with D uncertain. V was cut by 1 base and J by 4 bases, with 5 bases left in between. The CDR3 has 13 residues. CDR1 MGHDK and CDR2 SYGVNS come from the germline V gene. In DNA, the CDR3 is TGTGCCAGCAGTGAATCGGTGTACAATGAGCAGTTCTTC. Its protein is CASSESVYNEQFF.

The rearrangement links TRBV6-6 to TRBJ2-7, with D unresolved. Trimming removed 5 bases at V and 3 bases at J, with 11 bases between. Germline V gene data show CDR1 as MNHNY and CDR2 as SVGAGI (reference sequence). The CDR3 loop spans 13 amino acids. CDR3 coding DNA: TGTGCCAGCAGTCTCCCTTCCGGCTACGAGCAGTACTTC. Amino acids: CASSLPSGYEQYF.

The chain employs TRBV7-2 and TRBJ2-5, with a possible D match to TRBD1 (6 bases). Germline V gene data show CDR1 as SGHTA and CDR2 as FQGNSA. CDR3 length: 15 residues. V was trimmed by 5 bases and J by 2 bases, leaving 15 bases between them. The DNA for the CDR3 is TGTGCCAGCAGCCCCCTCAGGGGTCCGCAAGAGACCCAGTACTTC. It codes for CASSPLRGPQETQYF. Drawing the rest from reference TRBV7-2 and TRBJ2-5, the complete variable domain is GAGVSQSPSNKVTEKGKDVELRCDPISGHTALYWYRQSLGQGLEFLIYFQGNSAPDKSGLPSDRFSAERTGGSVSTLTIQRTQQEDSAVYLCASSPLRGPQETQYFGPGTRLLVL.

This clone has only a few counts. The CDR3 loop is CASSQDGQTLDNSPLHF. CDR3 nucleotide sequence: TGCGCCAGCAGCCAAGATGGGCAAACCCTCGATAATTCACCCCTCCACTTT. V gene TRBV4-3 combines with J gene TRBJ1-6; D not resolved. The germline V gene encodes CDR1 LGHNA and CDR2 YSLEER. The germline V and J ends were trimmed by 0 bases and 5 bases, with 14 bases remaining between them. The CDR3 runs to 17 residues.

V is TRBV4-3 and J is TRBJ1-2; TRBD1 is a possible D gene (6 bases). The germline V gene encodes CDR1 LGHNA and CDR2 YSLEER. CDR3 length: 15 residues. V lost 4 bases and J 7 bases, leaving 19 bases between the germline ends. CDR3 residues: CASSPVGQGLSGYTF. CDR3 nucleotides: TGCGCCAGCAGCCCCGTGGGGCAGGGGCTCTCTGGCTACACCTTC.

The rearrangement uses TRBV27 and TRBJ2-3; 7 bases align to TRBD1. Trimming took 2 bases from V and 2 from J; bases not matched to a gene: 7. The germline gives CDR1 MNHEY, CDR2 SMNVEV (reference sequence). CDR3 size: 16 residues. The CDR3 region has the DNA TGTGCCAGCAGTTTAGAACAGGGGCGAACCACAGATACGCAGTATTTT. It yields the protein CASSLEQGRTTDTQYF.

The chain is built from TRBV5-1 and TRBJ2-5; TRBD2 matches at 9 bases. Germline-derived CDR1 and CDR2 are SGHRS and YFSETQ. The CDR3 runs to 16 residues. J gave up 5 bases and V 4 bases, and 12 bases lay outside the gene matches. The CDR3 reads CASSVGTSPPEETQYF. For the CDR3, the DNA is TGCGCCAGCAGCGTCGGGACTAGCCCTCCGGAGGAGACCCAGTACTTC.

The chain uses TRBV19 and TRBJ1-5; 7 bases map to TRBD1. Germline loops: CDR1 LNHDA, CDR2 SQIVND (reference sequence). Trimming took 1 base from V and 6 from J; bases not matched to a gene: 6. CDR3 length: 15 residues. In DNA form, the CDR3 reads TGTGCCAGTAGTATAGGACAGGGAAGTTTTCAGCCCCAGCATTTT. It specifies CASSIGQGSFQPQHF.

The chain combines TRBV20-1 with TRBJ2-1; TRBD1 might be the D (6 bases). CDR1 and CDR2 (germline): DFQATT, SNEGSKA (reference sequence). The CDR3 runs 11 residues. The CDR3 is CSSERGNEQFF. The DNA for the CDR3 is TGCAGCTCGGAAAGGGGGAATGAGCAGTTCTTC.

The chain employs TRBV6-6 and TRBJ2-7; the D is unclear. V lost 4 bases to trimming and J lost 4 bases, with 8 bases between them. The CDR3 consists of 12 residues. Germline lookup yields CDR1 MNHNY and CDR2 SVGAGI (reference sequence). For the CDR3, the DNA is TGTGCCAGCAGTTCCTCCACTTACGAGCAGTACTTC. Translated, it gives CASSSSTYEQYF.

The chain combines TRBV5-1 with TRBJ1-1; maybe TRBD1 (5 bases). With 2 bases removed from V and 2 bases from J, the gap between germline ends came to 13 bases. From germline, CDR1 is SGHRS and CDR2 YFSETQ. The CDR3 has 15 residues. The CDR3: CASSLKSQGNTEAFF. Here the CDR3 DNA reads TGCGCCAGCAGCTTAAAGTCCCAGGGAAACACTGAAGCTTTCTTT.

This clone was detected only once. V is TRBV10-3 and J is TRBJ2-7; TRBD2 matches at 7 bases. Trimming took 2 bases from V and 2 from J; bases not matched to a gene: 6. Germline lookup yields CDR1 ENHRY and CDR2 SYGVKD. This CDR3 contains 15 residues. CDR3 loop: CAISEGLAVTYEQYF. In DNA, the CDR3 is TGTGCCATCAGTGAGGGTCTAGCGGTCACCTACGAGCAGTACTTC.

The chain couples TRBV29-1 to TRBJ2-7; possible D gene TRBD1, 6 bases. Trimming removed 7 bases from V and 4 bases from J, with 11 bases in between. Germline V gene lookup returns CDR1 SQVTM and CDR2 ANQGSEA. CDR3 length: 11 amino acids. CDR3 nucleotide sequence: TGCAGCGGTGGGGGCGGGTACGAGCAGTACTTC. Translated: CSGGGGYEQYF.

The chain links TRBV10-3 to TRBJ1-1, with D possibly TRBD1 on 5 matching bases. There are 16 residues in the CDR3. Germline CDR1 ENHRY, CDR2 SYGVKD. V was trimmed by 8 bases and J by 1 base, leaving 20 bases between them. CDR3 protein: CAIGGEVGRPNTEAFF. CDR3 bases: TGTGCCATCGGAGGGGAAGTGGGGCGGCCGAACACTGAAGCTTTCTTT.

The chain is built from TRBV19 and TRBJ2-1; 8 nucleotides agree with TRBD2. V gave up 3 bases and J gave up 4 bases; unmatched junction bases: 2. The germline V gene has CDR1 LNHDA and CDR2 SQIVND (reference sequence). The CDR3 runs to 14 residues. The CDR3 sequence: CASSMAGGYNEQFF. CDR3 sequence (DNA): TGTGCCAGTAGTATGGCGGGAGGTTACAATGAGCAGTTCTTC.

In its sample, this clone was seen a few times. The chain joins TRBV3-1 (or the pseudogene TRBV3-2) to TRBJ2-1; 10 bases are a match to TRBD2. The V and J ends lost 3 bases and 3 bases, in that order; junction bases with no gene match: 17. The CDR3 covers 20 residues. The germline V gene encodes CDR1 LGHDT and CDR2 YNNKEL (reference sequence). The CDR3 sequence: CASSQDALRGSGGLYNEQFF. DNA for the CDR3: TGTGCCAGCAGCCAGGATGCCTTGCGGGGTAGCGGGGGGCTCTACAATGAGCAGTTCTTC.

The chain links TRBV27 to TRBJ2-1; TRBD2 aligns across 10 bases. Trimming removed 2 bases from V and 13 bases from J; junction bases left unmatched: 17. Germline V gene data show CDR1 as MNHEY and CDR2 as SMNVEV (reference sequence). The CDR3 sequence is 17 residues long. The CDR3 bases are TGTGCCAGCAGTTTAAAAGTACCTAGCGGGGGACGGTCCGAACAGTTCTTC. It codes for CASSLKVPSGGRSEQFF.